This entry describes one T cell receptor (beta chain). TCRdb keeps only in-frame clones here, not all; method: immunoSEQ multiplex PCR. Found here are around 130,000 clones, around nine tenths of them singletons; the top ten hold approximately 8%. The data derive from a study of control samples from healthy donors and cancer patients. This CDR3 region has 15 residues. Germline lookup yields CDR1 MNHEY and CDR2 SVGEGT. Losses at the gene ends were 6 bases for V and 6 bases for J; bases not matched to a gene: 5. V is TRBV6-2 or TRBV6-3 and J is TRBJ2-1; 13 bases agree with TRBD2. This receptor was identified in a man aged 50-60 years with head and neck cancer. The specimen was PBMCs. This chain's CDR3 is CASSQTSGGANEQFF. For the CDR3, the DNA is TGTGCCAGCAGCCAAACTAGCGGGGGGGCCAATGAGCAGTTCTTC.